This T cell receptor beta chain was sequenced for a study of T cell responses to AZD1222 COVID-19 vaccine listed by TCRdb under 2021. Study-wide context: A total of about 230 trial participants underwent TCR sequencing, of whom around 200 received two doses of AZD1222 and some 25 received two doses of the MenACWY control vaccine. Trial participants were enrolled into age subgroups of 18-55, 56-69 and 70-plus years, which contained about 150, 28 and 57 TCR-sequenced participants, respectively.

This sample's time point label indicates: baseline before first vaccination. What this sample's treatment or condition label stands for: meningococcal conjugate vaccine given as trial control. Vaccinee samples came from UK trials COV001 and COV002, including a single-blind randomized controlled phase 2/3 trial of AZD1222 (ChAdOx1 nCoV-19) in healthy adults. Trial participant PBMC samples were collected at day 0 and day 28 after the second dose for TCRbeta chain sequencing. CDR1 is given as LNHDA and CDR2 as SQIVND, both from the germline V gene (reference sequence). V loses 5 bases of germline sequence and J loses 0 bases, and the interval between the two ends is 14 bases. Reading from cysteine to phenylalanine, the CDR3 counts 16 amino acids. Solely the CDR3 DNA is kept, with 48 bases framed from the first base. Broader findings and caveats from the paper: Conclusions about previously exposed vaccinees were limited because only six or seven AZD1222 recipients were SARS-CoV-2 seropositive at baseline. No day 14 peak-response samples were available, so repertoires were characterized only after the peak T cell response. In the small 56-69-year group, the increase in depth fell short of significance, most likely because of low power. CD4 TCRs associated with the vaccine covered the entire spike protein, and the dominant responses were in regions 160-218 and 743-854. Nearly half of unique spike-specific TCRs reportedly recognized epitopes outside regions mutated in the B.1.351 and B.1.1.7 variants. A significant rise in spike-specific TCR breadth and depth was observed after two AZD1222 doses relative to day 0 and relative to MenACWY recipients. Most participants were white British and females outnumbered males, and the authors suggested that clonal diversity may have been underestimated.

The CDR3 regions of human TCRbeta chains were subjected to immunosequencing. In the paper's pipeline: TCRs in the repertoires were compared against a reference library of SARS-CoV-2-specific TCRs that had been generated with the MIRA antigen-specificity platform. Breadth meant the fraction of unique TCRs that were SARS-CoV-2-associated, whereas depth meant the fraction of total T cells that were SARS-CoV-2-associated. Using the MIRA data, every spike-specific TCR was mapped to the spike region that the TCR reacted to and assigned to either a CD4 or a CD8 class. Log10-transformed breadth and depth values were compared by one-way ANOVA with Sidak's multiple comparisons tests. Entries here come from immuneACCESS through TCRdb and include only in-frame sequences with V and J called. Some clones fail to appear in such tables; in the studies checked, an unresolved V gene covers under half of the shortfall, and the cause of the remainder is unknown. V and J calls plus clone size are reproduced from that table; the DNA served to infer D and trimming. The sample table lists roughly 70,000 clones, approximately 79% of them with a count of one. The ten biggest clones cover around 25% of the sample.

This clone occurred a few times. Its antigen remains unidentified. No much larger clone is present one base from it, and per-base qualities are unavailable. This sample comprised peripheral blood, obtained on day 0 of MenACWY control vaccination. This TCR derives from an adult in good health. The sequence is built from TRBV19 and TRBJ1-3; a confident D gene designation cannot be given. Here is the DNA: TGTGCCAGTAGTCACCGGACGGCTCTCTCTGGAAACACCATATATTTT. This sequence encodes CASSHRTALSGNTIYF.